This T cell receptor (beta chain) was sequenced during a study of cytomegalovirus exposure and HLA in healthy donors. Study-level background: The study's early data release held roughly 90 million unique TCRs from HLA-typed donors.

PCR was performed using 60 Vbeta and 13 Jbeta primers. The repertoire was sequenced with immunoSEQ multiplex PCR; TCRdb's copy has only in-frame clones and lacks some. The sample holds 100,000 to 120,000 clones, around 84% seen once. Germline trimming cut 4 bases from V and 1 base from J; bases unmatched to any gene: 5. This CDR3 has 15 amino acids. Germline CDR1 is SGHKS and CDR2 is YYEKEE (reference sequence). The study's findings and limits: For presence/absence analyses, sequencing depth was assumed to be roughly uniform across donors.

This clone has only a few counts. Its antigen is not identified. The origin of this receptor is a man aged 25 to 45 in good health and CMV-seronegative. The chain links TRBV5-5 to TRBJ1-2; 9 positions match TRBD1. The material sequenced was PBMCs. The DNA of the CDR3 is TGTGCCAGCAGCAGAGGGGGACAGGGTAACTATGGCTACACCTTC. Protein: CASSRGGQGNYGYTF.